A single sample is the source of the 9 T cell receptor beta chains below, sequenced in a study of post-analysis software for immune sequencing data. These receptors' targets are unknown. Unique molecular identifiers were built into the TCR beta cDNA libraries. TCRdb reanalysed the PCR reads using MiXCR and keeps one entry per CDR3 protein. The table shows 250,000 to 300,000 distinct CDR3 sequences, with approximately 34% occurring only once. Points from the study as a whole: The study found TRBV5-6, TRBV5-1 and TRBV20-1 among a few TRBV segments more frequent in patients than controls.

The source material was blood. The receptors derive from a girl aged 5 to 17 with multiple sclerosis.

The chain joins TRBV30 to TRBJ2-6; unclear D gene. The V gene lost 1 base and the J gene lost 2 bases, with 0 bases spanning the gap. Germline V gene sequence: CDR1 GTSNPN, CDR2 SVGIG (reference sequence). The CDR3 spans 12 residues. This chain's CDR3 is CAWSAGANVLTF. The CDR3 bases are TGTGCCTGGAGTGCTGGGGCCAACGTCCTGACTTTC.

This clonotype was observed many times. In DNA, the CDR3 is TGTGCCAGCAGCTTAGCGGGTGGTGGGCAGTTCTTC. Translated, it gives CASSLAGGGQFF. The chain uses TRBV7-2 and TRBJ2-1; D call uncertain. CDR3 length: 12 residues. CDR1 is SGHTA and CDR2 is FQGNSA in the germline V gene. Trimming took off 0 bases at V and 12 bases at J, with 9 bases between the two ends.

The chain combines TRBV5-1 with TRBJ2-5; a possible D gene is TRBD1 (5 bases). CDR3 length: 14 amino acids. From germline, CDR1 is SGHRS and CDR2 YFSETQ. With 4 bases removed from V and 2 bases from J, the gap between germline ends came to 12 bases. Here the CDR3 reads CASSDPGQQETQYF. The DNA of the CDR3 is TGCGCCAGCAGCGACCCAGGGCAGCAAGAGACCCAGTACTTC.

The gene calls are TRBV6-5 and TRBJ1-1; TRBD1 might be the D (5 bases). Germline loops: CDR1 MNHEY, CDR2 SVGAGI. V was trimmed by 8 bases and J by 5 bases, leaving 15 bases between them. This CDR3 region has 13 residues. The CDR3 is CASVKRGGTEAFF. DNA for the CDR3: TGTGCCAGCGTGAAGAGGGGCGGGACTGAAGCTTTCTTT.

The chain links TRBV20-1 to TRBJ2-1; D call uncertain. This CDR3 is built from 17 residues. V lost 6 bases and J lost 5, with 26 bases in between. CDR1 is DFQATT and CDR2 is SNEGSKA in the germline V gene (reference sequence). This CDR3 reads CSASSPASFDTDNEQFF. The CDR3 nucleotides are TGCAGTGCCAGTAGCCCCGCCTCTTTTGACACGGACAATGAGCAGTTCTTC.

The rearrangement uses TRBV15 and TRBJ2-3; TRBD2 matches 12 bases. The CDR3 totals 18 residues. With 0 bases clipped from V and 0 bases from J, the junction kept 4 bases outside the gene matches. CDR1 and CDR2 from the germline V gene are LNHNV and YYDKDF (reference sequence). The CDR3, as DNA: TGTGCCACCAGCAGAGATCCAGGACTAGCGGGAAGCACAGATACGCAGTATTTT. It codes for CATSRDPGLAGSTDTQYF.

The chain uses TRBV24-1 and TRBJ2-3; either TRBD1 or TRBD2 may fit D (6 bases each). Looked up from germline, CDR1 is KGHDR and CDR2 is SFDVKD. Trimming shortened V by 5 bases and J by 6 bases, and 8 bases separated the two germline ends. CDR3 length: 12 residues. DNA for the CDR3: TGTGCCACCAGTGCGGGGGCTGATACGCAGTATTTT. This translates into CATSAGADTQYF.

The rearrangement joins TRBV24-1 to TRBJ1-4; 7 bases are shared with TRBD1. There are 14 residues in the CDR3. Losses at the gene ends were 2 bases for V and 7 bases for J; bases not matched to a gene: 3. Germline-derived CDR1 and CDR2 are KGHDR and SFDVKD. The CDR3 nucleotides are TGTGCCACCAGTGATTCGACAGGGAGTGAAAAACTGTTTTTT. As protein: CATSDSTGSEKLFF.

A note on this clonotype: A much larger clonotype is one base distant, so this may be a read error. The genes are TRBV29-1 and TRBJ2-7; D call uncertain. The CDR3 is made up of 12 amino acids. Trimming removed 4 bases at V and 6 bases at J, with 13 bases between. Germline V gene data show CDR1 as SQVTM and CDR2 as ANQGSEA. CDR3 sequence reads: CSVVGKWGEQYF. As DNA, the CDR3 is TGCAGCGTTGTAGGGAAGTGGGGCGAGCAGTACTTC.